This is a list of T cell receptor beta chains from one sample in a study of cytomegalovirus exposure and HLA in healthy donors. Profiling relied on immunoSEQ multiplex PCR, and the TCRdb table lists in-frame clones only, not all of them. Of 95,000 to 150,000 clones in the sample, 65% to 85% were seen once. Sequencing input: PBMCs. These receptors all come from a man between 45 and 60 years old in good health and CMV-seronegative. Both conserved end residues are part of each CDR3. D genes are given only for firm matches. Only part of the rows carry a size: once, few, many, or a class if the clone is expanded.

>.|TRBD1|16|TRBJ1-5|TRBV23-1
CASRDRGNGGDQPQHF
TGCGCCAGCAGGGACAGGGGGAATGGGGGGGATCAGCCCCAGCATTTT
>.|.|12|TRBJ1-2|TRBV14
CASSQQNYGYTF
TGTGCCAGCAGCCAACAGAACTATGGCTACACCTTC
>.|.|12|TRBJ2-7|TRBV5-1
CASCDSSYEQYF
TGCGCCAGCTGTGACAGTTCCTACGAGCAGTACTTC
>.|.|18|TRBJ2-1|TRBV28
CASSLKRGGGATYNEQFF
TGTGCCAGCAGTTTGAAACGGGGAGGGGGAGCGACGTACAATGAGCAGTTCTTC
>.|TRBD2|17|TRBJ2-3|TRBV10-3
CAIGRRREADYTDTQYF
TGTGCCATCGGACGACGGCGGGAGGCCGACTACACAGATACGCAGTATTTT
>.|.|16|TRBJ2-3|TRBV14
CASSQGGGRSTDTQYF
TGTGCCAGCAGCCAAGGAGGCGGTAGGAGCACAGATACGCAGTATTTT
>.|TRBD2|15|TRBJ2-5|TRBV5-1
CASSLEGSGGSGQYF
TGCGCCAGCAGCTTGGAAGGTAGCGGGGGGTCCGGGCAGTACTTC
>few|.|14|TRBJ1-5|TRBV6-5
CASRRGNSNQPQHF
TGTGCCAGCCGCCGCGGTAATAGCAATCAGCCCCAGCATTTT
>once|TRBD2|15|TRBJ2-3|TRBV7-3
CASSFYGREADTQYF
TGTGCCAGCAGCTTTTACGGGAGGGAGGCAGATACGCAGTATTTT
>.|TRBD2|15|TRBJ2-1|TRBV4-2
CASSQGASGRNEQFF
TGTGCCAGCAGCCAAGGGGCTAGCGGGAGGAATGAGCAGTTCTTC
>.|.|13|TRBJ2-3|TRBV28
CASSPRVADTQYF
TGTGCCAGCAGTCCCCGGGTCGCAGATACGCAGTATTTT
>.|TRBD2|14|TRBJ2-7|TRBV19
CASSLPGGSYEQYF
TGTGCCAGTAGTTTACCGGGGGGGTCCTACGAGCAGTACTTC
>.|.|14|TRBJ2-3|TRBV6-6
CASKAPGATDTQYF
TGTGCCAGCAAAGCCCCTGGGGCCACAGATACGCAGTATTTT